These T cell receptor beta chains were read from a single sample in a study of cytomegalovirus exposure and HLA in healthy donors. The protocol was immunoSEQ multiplex PCR, while the TCRdb copy is restricted to in-frame clones and leaves out a portion. The data show about 140,000 clones, 60% to 85% seen once. Sample: PBMCs. The receptors derive from a male donor in good health and CMV-seropositive. Each CDR3 is given with its conserved first and last residue. The order of the fields is clone size, V gene, D gene, J gene, CDR3 length, CDR3 protein, CDR3 DNA. D genes are given only for firm matches. Size is omitted from some rows. Given values are once, few, many or a class for expanded clones.

abundance: -
v_gene: TRBV2
d_gene: -
j_gene: TRBJ1-5
len: 16
CDR3aa: CASSEYRRGGNQPQHF
CDR3nt: TGTGCCAGCAGTGAATATCGGAGAGGTGGGAATCAGCCCCAGCATTTT

abundance: -
v_gene: TRBV2
d_gene: -
j_gene: TRBJ1-1
len: 13
CDR3aa: CASSLQGTTEAFF
CDR3nt: TGTGCCAGCAGTCTACAGGGTACCACTGAAGCTTTCTTT

abundance: -
v_gene: TRBV7-2
d_gene: TRBD2
j_gene: TRBJ2-7
len: 16
CDR3aa: CASSPRRAGAPWEQYF
CDR3nt: TGTGCCAGCAGCCCTCGGAGAGCGGGGGCACCATGGGAGCAGTACTTC

abundance: -
v_gene: TRBV7-9
d_gene: TRBD1
j_gene: TRBJ1-2
len: 14
CDR3aa: CAIDELDREFGYTF
CDR3nt: TGTGCCATAGACGAGTTGGACAGGGAATTTGGCTACACCTTC

abundance: -
v_gene: TRBV18
d_gene: -
j_gene: TRBJ1-2
len: 14
CDR3aa: CASSPDQTGYGYTF
CDR3nt: TGTGCCAGCTCACCAGACCAGACTGGCTATGGCTACACCTTC

abundance: -
v_gene: TRBV7-3
d_gene: TRBD2
j_gene: TRBJ2-1
len: 14
CDR3aa: CASSSRTSGGPKFF
CDR3nt: TGTGCCAGCAGCTCCCGGACTAGCGGGGGGCCAAAGTTCTTC

abundance: -
v_gene: TRBV14
d_gene: TRBD1
j_gene: TRBJ2-1
len: 17
CDR3aa: CASSPGEGDRGDNEQFF
CDR3nt: TGTGCCAGCAGCCCGGGGGAGGGGGACAGGGGGGACAATGAGCAGTTCTTC

abundance: -
v_gene: TRBV5-1
d_gene: TRBD1
j_gene: TRBJ2-7
len: 15
CDR3aa: CASSPAAQGVHEQYF
CDR3nt: TGCGCCAGCAGCCCGGCGGCCCAGGGGGTCCACGAGCAGTACTTC

abundance: -
v_gene: TRBV28
d_gene: TRBD2
j_gene: TRBJ2-1
len: 17
CDR3aa: CASSLLWQGGSYNEQFF
CDR3nt: TGTGCCAGCAGTTTACTGTGGCAGGGAGGGTCCTACAATGAGCAGTTCTTC

abundance: -
v_gene: TRBV19
d_gene: TRBD1
j_gene: TRBJ1-2
len: 15
CDR3aa: CASSTLAGGNYGYTF
CDR3nt: TGTGCCAGTAGTACCCTGGCAGGGGGCAACTATGGCTACACCTTC

abundance: -
v_gene: TRBV25-1
d_gene: TRBD2
j_gene: TRBJ2-3
len: 14
CDR3aa: CASRLSGGTDTQYF
CDR3nt: TGTGCCAGCAGACTTAGCGGGGGTACAGATACGCAGTATTTT

abundance: once
v_gene: TRBV6-5
d_gene: TRBD1
j_gene: TRBJ2-2
len: 15
CDR3aa: CASSYPTGGGGELFF
CDR3nt: TGTGCCAGCAGTTACCCTACAGGGGGCGGCGGGGAGCTGTTTTTT

abundance: -
v_gene: TRBV5-8
d_gene: -
j_gene: TRBJ2-1
len: 13
CDR3aa: CASRKAGYNEQFF
CDR3nt: TGTGCCAGCCGAAAGGCGGGTTACAATGAGCAGTTCTTC

abundance: once
v_gene: TRBV9
d_gene: -
j_gene: TRBJ2-3
len: 12
CDR3aa: CASSASQGTQYF
CDR3nt: TGTGCCAGCAGCGCCTCACAGGGAACGCAGTATTTT

abundance: once
v_gene: TRBV7-9
d_gene: TRBD1
j_gene: TRBJ1-1
len: 17
CDR3aa: CASSPRGGRGRGTEAFF
CDR3nt: TGTGCCAGCAGCCCTAGGGGGGGCAGGGGGCGCGGCACTGAAGCTTTCTTT

abundance: -
v_gene: TRBV7-8
d_gene: TRBD1
j_gene: TRBJ1-1
len: 16
CDR3aa: CASRLGPGQVFFGTHF
CDR3nt: TGTGCCAGCAGGTTAGGCCCGGGACAGGTCTTCTTTGGGACCCACTTT

abundance: -
v_gene: TRBV2
d_gene: TRBD1
j_gene: TRBJ2-7
len: 15
CDR3aa: CASSPRGDRDYEQYF
CDR3nt: TGTGCCAGCAGTCCCCGGGGGGACAGGGACTACGAGCAGTACTTC

abundance: -
v_gene: TRBV28
d_gene: -
j_gene: TRBJ2-3
len: 16
CDR3aa: CASSFRGFRPTDTQYF
CDR3nt: TGTGCCAGCAGTTTCAGGGGATTCAGGCCCACAGATACGCAGTATTTT

abundance: once
v_gene: TRBV5-1
d_gene: -
j_gene: TRBJ2-7
len: 12
CDR3aa: CASSPDSYEQYF
CDR3nt: TGCGCCAGCAGCCCCGACAGCTACGAGCAGTACTTC

abundance: -
v_gene: TRBV6-1
d_gene: -
j_gene: TRBJ1-2
len: 16
CDR3aa: CASSEVSALSGYGYTF
CDR3nt: TGTGCCAGCAGTGAAGTCTCGGCGCTCTCGGGCTATGGCTACACCTTC

abundance: -
v_gene: TRBV29-1
d_gene: -
j_gene: TRBJ1-2
len: 11
CDR3aa: CSLGQPYGYTF
CDR3nt: TGCAGCCTAGGACAGCCCTATGGCTACACCTTC

abundance: -
v_gene: TRBV12-2
d_gene: -
j_gene: TRBJ2-2
len: 17
CDR3aa: CASRCPDTGVNTGELFF
CDR3nt: TGTGCAAGTCGCTGCCCAGACACAGGGGTAAACACCGGGGAGCTGTTTTTT

abundance: -
v_gene: TRBV6-5
d_gene: -
j_gene: TRBJ2-1
len: 12
CDR3aa: CASSYQGAEQFF
CDR3nt: TGTGCCAGCAGTTATCAAGGGGCGGAGCAGTTCTTC

abundance: -
v_gene: TRBV25-1
d_gene: -
j_gene: TRBJ2-7
len: 15
CDR3aa: CASSDMGGFRSAQYF
CDR3nt: TGTGCCAGCAGTGATATGGGGGGTTTCCGATCAGCGCAGTACTTC

abundance: -
v_gene: TRBV18
d_gene: TRBD1
j_gene: TRBJ1-4
len: 13
CDR3aa: CASSRNSRDSSAF
CDR3nt: TGTGCCAGCTCACGAAACTCCCGGGACAGCTCAGCTTTT

abundance: -
v_gene: TRBV5-1
d_gene: -
j_gene: TRBJ2-7
len: 13
CDR3aa: CASSSESAYEQYF
CDR3nt: TGCGCCAGCAGCTCGGAGAGTGCGTACGAGCAGTACTTC

abundance: few
v_gene: TRBV28
d_gene: TRBD2
j_gene: TRBJ2-3
len: 17
CDR3aa: CASSLVLASGTSDTQYF
CDR3nt: TGTGCCAGCAGTTTAGTTTTGGCTAGCGGGACTTCAGATACGCAGTATTTT

abundance: -
v_gene: TRBV5-6
d_gene: -
j_gene: TRBJ2-3
len: 17
CDR3aa: CASSSALGHPFTDTQYF
CDR3nt: TGTGCCAGCAGCTCCGCGCTTGGGCACCCGTTCACAGATACGCAGTATTTT

abundance: -
v_gene: TRBV4-1
d_gene: TRBD2
j_gene: TRBJ2-7
len: 15
CDR3aa: CASSPGTSGEYEQYF
CDR3nt: TGCGCCAGCAGCCCAGGGACTAGCGGGGAATACGAGCAGTACTTC

abundance: once
v_gene: TRBV28
d_gene: -
j_gene: TRBJ1-2
len: 15
CDR3aa: CASSSRDTNNYGYTF
CDR3nt: TGTGCCAGCAGTTCCCGGGACACAAATAACTATGGCTACACCTTC

abundance: -
v_gene: TRBV28
d_gene: -
j_gene: TRBJ2-5
len: 14
CDR3aa: CASSPGGSQETQYF
CDR3nt: TGTGCCAGCAGCCCGGGGGGCAGCCAAGAGACCCAGTACTTC

abundance: -
v_gene: TRBV6-5
d_gene: -
j_gene: TRBJ2-7
len: 14
CDR3aa: CASSYSSRGFEQYF
CDR3nt: TGTGCCAGCAGTTACTCCTCGCGGGGCTTCGAGCAGTACTTC

abundance: -
v_gene: TRBV5-1
d_gene: -
j_gene: TRBJ2-2
len: 14
CDR3aa: CASSFAGNTGELFF
CDR3nt: TGCGCCAGCAGCTTTGCAGGGAACACCGGGGAGCTGTTTTTT

abundance: -
v_gene: TRBV5-1
d_gene: TRBD2
j_gene: TRBJ2-5
len: 15
CDR3aa: CASSLLAGGTETQYF
CDR3nt: TGCGCCAGCAGCTTATTAGCGGGGGGGACGGAGACCCAGTACTTC

abundance: -
v_gene: TRBV7-3
d_gene: -
j_gene: TRBJ1-2
len: 15
CDR3aa: CASSLTAGAAYGYTF
CDR3nt: TGTGCCAGCAGCTTAACGGCTGGAGCAGCCTATGGCTACACCTTC

abundance: -
v_gene: TRBV6-5
d_gene: TRBD2
j_gene: TRBJ2-1
len: 16
CDR3aa: CASSYYIAGSYNEQFF
CDR3nt: TGTGCCAGCAGTTACTACATAGCGGGGTCCTACAATGAGCAGTTCTTC

abundance: once
v_gene: TRBV25-1
d_gene: -
j_gene: TRBJ1-5
len: 18
CDR3aa: CASSDSATVDRSNQPQHF
CDR3nt: TGTGCCAGCAGTGACTCCGCCACTGTTGATCGTAGCAATCAGCCCCAGCATTTT

abundance: -
v_gene: TRBV12-5
d_gene: -
j_gene: TRBJ2-4
len: 15
CDR3aa: CASGLDGVGKNIQYF
CDR3nt: TGTGCTAGTGGTTTAGACGGGGTAGGCAAAAACATTCAGTACTTC

abundance: few
v_gene: TRBV11-2
d_gene: TRBD2
j_gene: TRBJ2-1
len: 13
CDR3aa: CASSSTSWDEQFF
CDR3nt: TGTGCCAGCAGCTCGACTAGCTGGGATGAGCAGTTCTTC

abundance: -
v_gene: TRBV5-5
d_gene: -
j_gene: TRBJ1-6
len: 15
CDR3aa: CASRTGYSYNSPLHF
CDR3nt: TGTGCCAGCAGGACAGGTTACTCCTATAATTCACCCCTCCACTTT

abundance: -
v_gene: TRBV18
d_gene: -
j_gene: TRBJ1-5
len: 16
CDR3aa: CASSPIPPGPNQPQHF
CDR3nt: TGTGCCAGCTCACCAATCCCGCCAGGTCCCAATCAGCCCCAGCATTTT

abundance: -
v_gene: TRBV5-4
d_gene: -
j_gene: TRBJ2-1
len: 15
CDR3aa: CASSSKREGDNEQFF
CDR3nt: TGTGCCAGCAGCTCCAAGAGGGAGGGGGACAATGAGCAGTTCTTC

abundance: -
v_gene: TRBV27
d_gene: TRBD1
j_gene: TRBJ1-5
len: 14
CDR3aa: CASSPGQGYQPQHF
CDR3nt: TGTGCCAGCAGTCCAGGACAGGGCTATCAGCCCCAGCATTTT

abundance: -
v_gene: TRBV5-4
d_gene: -
j_gene: TRBJ2-2
len: 18
CDR3aa: CASSLSSGANLNTGELFF
CDR3nt: TGTGCCAGCAGCTTGTCGTCAGGGGCCAACCTGAACACCGGGGAGCTGTTTTTT

abundance: -
v_gene: TRBV13
d_gene: TRBD1
j_gene: TRBJ1-2
len: 16
CDR3aa: CASSLGPTGDGYGYTF
CDR3nt: TGTGCCAGCAGCTTAGGCCCAACAGGGGACGGCTATGGCTACACCTTC

abundance: few
v_gene: TRBV5-6
d_gene: -
j_gene: TRBJ2-7
len: 13
CDR3aa: CASSLVNKYEQYF
CDR3nt: TGTGCCAGCAGCTTGGTGAACAAGTACGAGCAGTACTTC

abundance: -
v_gene: TRBV19
d_gene: TRBD1
j_gene: TRBJ1-1
len: 16
CDR3aa: CASSIEGTGGRTEAFF
CDR3nt: TGTGCCAGTAGTATAGAGGGGACAGGGGGCAGGACTGAAGCTTTCTTT

abundance: -
v_gene: TRBV29-1
d_gene: TRBD2
j_gene: TRBJ2-1
len: 15
CDR3aa: CSVGRSGTSGRQQFF
CDR3nt: TGCAGCGTTGGCAGATCCGGGACTAGCGGGAGGCAGCAGTTCTTC

abundance: once
v_gene: TRBV27
d_gene: TRBD2
j_gene: TRBJ2-7
len: 16
CDR3aa: CASSLSGLAGFYEQYF
CDR3nt: TGTGCCAGCAGTTTATCGGGTCTAGCGGGATTCTACGAGCAGTACTTC

abundance: -
v_gene: TRBV6-5
d_gene: TRBD1
j_gene: TRBJ2-2
len: 12
CDR3aa: CASRPGQGGLFF
CDR3nt: TGTGCCAGCAGACCGGGACAGGGTGGGCTGTTTTTT

abundance: once
v_gene: TRBV29-1
d_gene: TRBD2
j_gene: TRBJ2-5
len: 13
CDR3aa: CSVEVAGVETQYF
CDR3nt: TGCAGCGTTGAAGTAGCGGGAGTTGAGACCCAGTACTTC

abundance: -
v_gene: TRBV5-6
d_gene: -
j_gene: TRBJ2-2
len: 14
CDR3aa: CASSRPYSTGELFF
CDR3nt: TGTGCCAGCAGCCGCCCTTACAGCACCGGGGAGCTGTTTTTT

abundance: -
v_gene: TRBV11-1
d_gene: TRBD1
j_gene: TRBJ1-4
len: 13
CDR3aa: CASSFTGDEKLFF
CDR3nt: TGTGCCAGCAGCTTCACAGGGGATGAAAAACTGTTTTTT